These 15 T cell receptor beta chains were sequenced from one sample in a study of siplizumab effects on memory and regulatory T cells. TCRdb's table, derived via immunoSEQ multiplex PCR, lists solely in-frame clones and lacks some. The sample yields some 97,000 clones, about 94% seen once. Input material: non-Treg CD4+ T cells sorted from blood. The receptors were gathered from a human donor in good health.

J is TRBJ1-2 and V is TRBV19; a weak D match, TRBD1 (5 bases). Deletions cut 4 bases from V and 4 bases from J, with 13 bases between. The CDR3 runs to 14 residues. The germline V gene encodes CDR1 LNHDA and CDR2 SQIVND (reference sequence). CDR3 loop: CASSTLGLIYGYTF. The CDR3 nucleotides read TGTGCCAGTAGTACCTTGGGACTGATCTATGGCTACACCTTC.

The V call is TRBV4-2, the J call TRBJ2-3; the D gene is possibly TRBD2 (6 bases). This CDR3 has 17 residues. Germline values: CDR1 LGHNA, CDR2 YNFKEQ. Deletions cut 0 bases from V and 5 bases from J, with 18 bases between. The CDR3 loop reads CASSQEPRLESLDTQYF. CDR3 bases: TGTGCCAGCAGCCAAGAACCCCGACTAGAGAGTCTAGATACGCAGTATTTT.

The V gene is TRBV5-6, the J gene TRBJ1-4; D might be TRBD1 (5 bases). This CDR3 is built from 14 residues. The V end was cut by 4 bases, the J end by 8 bases, with 15 bases between. Germline assignment: CDR1 SGHDT and CDR2 YYEEEE. CDR3 in DNA: TGTGCCAGCAGCCCCACCCGGGGGTCAGAAAAACTGTTTTTT. Translating gives CASSPTRGSEKLFF.

This chain links TRBV5-1 with TRBJ1-1; D may be TRBD1 (5 bases). The CDR3 runs 14 residues. The V gene's germline CDR1 is SGHRS and CDR2 YFSETQ. With 4 bases removed from V and 1 base from J, the gap between germline ends came to 11 bases. The CDR3 loop reads CASSRGLENTEAFF. In DNA form, the CDR3 reads TGCGCCAGCAGCCGGGGACTGGAGAACACTGAAGCTTTCTTT.

About this clone: Other DNA variants within this sample encode the same CDR3. This chain uses TRBV6-1 with TRBJ2-5, with D perhaps matching TRBD1 (5 bases). CDR1 and CDR2 from the germline V gene are MNHNS and SASEGT. Trimming took off 2 bases at V and 5 bases at J, with 12 bases between the two ends. The CDR3 loop spans 14 amino acids. CDR3 protein: CASSEPGPGETQYF. The CDR3 DNA reads TGTGCCAGCAGTGAACCAGGACCAGGGGAGACCCAGTACTTC.

This chain uses TRBV5-5 with TRBJ2-5; D may be TRBD1 (5 bases). The CDR3 runs 14 residues. Trimming stripped 3 bases from V and 2 bases from J, with 11 bases between. Germline lookup yields CDR1 SGHKS and CDR2 YYEKEE (reference sequence). CDR3 DNA: TGTGCCAGCAGCTGGCAGGGAACTCAAGAGACCCAGTACTTC. This gives the protein CASSWQGTQETQYF. Combining the CDR3 with reference TRBV5-5 and TRBJ2-5 gives the whole variable domain DAGVTQSPTHLIKTRGQQVTLRCSPISGHKSVSWYQQVLGQGPQFIFQYYEKEERGRGNFPDRFSARQFPNYSSELNVNALLLGDSALYLCASSWQGTQETQYFGPGTRLLVL.

This chain joins TRBV19 and TRBJ2-3; 7 bases fit TRBD2. V was clipped by 5 bases and J by 0 bases; unmatched bases: 5. The germline gives CDR1 LNHDA, CDR2 SQIVND (reference sequence). This CDR3 comprises 15 residues. CDR3 loop: CASSPAGLSTDTQYF. The CDR3 DNA follows: TGTGCCAGTAGTCCCGCGGGACTAAGCACAGATACGCAGTATTTT.

V is TRBV28 and J is TRBJ1-5; possibly TRBD1 for D (5 bases). The CDR3 runs 12 residues. V lost 10 bases to trimming and J lost 3 bases, with 10 bases between them. Germline assignment: CDR1 MDHEN and CDR2 SYDVKM. DNA for the CDR3: TGTGCCACCCGACAGAACAATCAGCCCCAGCATTTT. Translation: CATRQNNQPQHF.

The chain combines TRBV29-1 with TRBJ2-3, with D unresolved. Trimming took 7 bases from V and 2 from J, leaving 10 bases between them. The CDR3 is 12 residues long. CDR1 SQVTM and CDR2 ANQGSEA come from the germline V gene. CDR3 DNA: TGCAGCGCCGGACGTTCCACAGATACGCAGTATTTT. Its translation is CSAGRSTDTQYF.

The chain recombines TRBV5-1 with TRBJ2-1, with D unclear. The V gene's germline CDR1 is SGHRS and CDR2 YFSETQ. This CDR3 has 14 amino acids. The V gene lost 5 bases and the J gene lost 9 bases, with 18 bases spanning the gap. This chain's CDR3 is CASSHPRYPSEQFF. CDR3 nucleotides: TGCGCCAGCAGTCATCCTCGCTACCCGAGTGAGCAGTTCTTC. Drawing the rest from reference TRBV5-1 and TRBJ2-1, the complete variable domain is KAGVTQTPRYLIKTRGQQVTLSCSPISGHRSVSWYQQTPGQGLQFLFEYFSETQRNKGNFPGRFSGRQFSNSRSEMNVSTLELGDSALYLCASSHPRYPSEQFFGPGTRLTVL.

The chain recombines TRBV15 with TRBJ1-6; D not resolved. Germline loops: CDR1 LNHNV, CDR2 YYDKDF (reference sequence). Trimming stripped 2 bases from V and 5 bases from J, with 4 bases between. The CDR3 sequence is 13 residues long. The CDR3 bases are TGTGCCACCAGCAGATCGGATAATTCACCCCTCCACTTT. It codes for CATSRSDNSPLHF.

The genes are TRBV6-6 and TRBJ2-5, with TRBD1 identical over 10 bases. CDR3 size: 15 residues. Germline CDR1 MNHNY, CDR2 SVGAGI (reference sequence). Trimming removed 7 bases from V and 5 bases from J; junction bases left unmatched: 10. The CDR3 coding sequence is TGTGCCAGCATCCAAGCCGGGACAGGGGTCGAGACCCAGTACTTC. Its protein is CASIQAGTGVETQYF.

This clone was detected only a few times. The rearrangement uses TRBV11-3 and TRBJ2-1; 8 nucleotides align to TRBD2. V gave up 1 base and J gave up 1 base; unmatched junction bases: 3. The CDR3 contains 16 residues. The germline CDR1 and CDR2 sequences are SGHNT and YENEEA. The CDR3 region is CASSLGGGRSYNEQFF. CDR3 DNA: TGTGCCAGCAGCTTAGGGGGCGGGAGGTCCTACAATGAGCAGTTCTTC.

V is TRBV15 and J is TRBJ1-5; D not certain. Germline V CDR1 and CDR2: LNHNV, YYDKDF (reference sequence). This CDR3 comprises 12 residues. Trimming removed 1 base at V and 8 bases at J, with 6 bases between. CDR3 in amino acids: CATSRVKEPQHF. The CDR3 DNA reads TGTGCCACCAGCAGAGTGAAGGAGCCCCAGCATTTT.

V is TRBV28 and J is TRBJ2-5; a possible D gene is TRBD1 (6 bases). CDR3 size: 14 residues. The germline gives CDR1 MDHEN, CDR2 SYDVKM. Trimming stripped 6 bases from V and 5 bases from J, with 16 bases between. The chain's CDR3 is CASRSQGAGETQYF. The CDR3 DNA reads as TGTGCCAGCAGATCACAGGGAGCAGGGGAGACCCAGTACTTC.